A selection of T cell receptor beta chains follows, all from one sample in a study of cytomegalovirus exposure and HLA in healthy donors. Sequencing was performed with immunoSEQ multiplex PCR; in TCRdb, only in-frame clones are kept and a portion is missing. Here the sample spans around 140,000 clones, around nine tenths being singletons. The sample comprised PBMCs. The receptors originated from a woman aged 30 to 39 in good health and CMV-seronegative. CDR3s include the opening cysteine and the closing phenylalanine or tryptophan. Each record gives: D gene, V gene, clone size, J gene, CDR3 length, CDR3 DNA, CDR3 protein. The D gene is left open where the match is weak. Only part of the rows carry a size: once, few, many, or a class if the clone is expanded.

>NA|TRBV4-1|NA|TRBJ2-2|15
TGCGCCAGCAGTTCGGGAGGGGGCCCCACCGGGGAGCTGTTTTTT
CASSSGGGPTGELFF
>TRBD2|TRBV4-3|once|TRBJ2-5|13
TGCGCCAGCAGCCAAAATAGCGGGGGACCCGAGTACTTC
CASSQNSGGPEYF
>NA|TRBV2|NA|TRBJ2-3|15
TGTGCCAGCAGTAGGGGGGGCGGGAGCGCAGATACGCAGTATTTT
CASSRGGGSADTQYF
>NA|TRBV7-9|NA|TRBJ1-3|19
TGTGCCAGCAGCACACAGACGGAGGTTGGCATTAACTCTGGAAACACCATATATTTT
CASSTQTEVGINSGNTIYF
>TRBD2|TRBV29-1|NA|TRBJ2-7|15
TGCAGCGTTGGGCTCCTAGCGGGAGGTCACAACGAGCAGTACTTC
CSVGLLAGGHNEQYF
>TRBD1|TRBV4-1|NA|TRBJ1-1|16
TGCGCCAGCAGCCAAGGGGCAGGGGGAGTCAACACTGAAGCTTTCTTT
CASSQGAGGVNTEAFF
>TRBD1|TRBV28|once|TRBJ2-1|22
TGTGCCAGCAGTTTATTCGGGACAGGTATTGACCTGGGATTGCGTCACCACAATGAGCAGTTCTTC
CASSLFGTGIDLGLRHHNEQFF
>TRBD2|TRBV6-6|once|TRBJ2-5|16
TGTGCCAGCAGTTACGAACAGGCTTTTTGGGGGGGGACCCAGTACTTC
CASSYEQAFWGGTQYF
>TRBD2|TRBV4-1|NA|TRBJ2-7|17
TGCGCCAGCAGCCACATAGCGGGAGGGCCGGGAACCTACGAGCAGTACTTC
CASSHIAGGPGTYEQYF
>NA|TRBV5-6|few|TRBJ1-2|13
TGTGCCAGCAGCCCAACTTCCTCCTATGGCTACACCTTC
CASSPTSSYGYTF
>NA|TRBV28|NA|TRBJ2-7|13
TGTGCCAGCAGTTTGAGGGTCCGAGACGAGCAGTACTTC
CASSLRVRDEQYF
>NA|TRBV5-1|NA|TRBJ1-4|14
TGCGCCAGCAGCTCTGGACTGGGAAGTGAAAAACTGTTTTTT
CASSSGLGSEKLFF
>NA|TRBV19|NA|TRBJ1-2|14
TGTGCCAGTACCATGGGGCGGACTAACTATGGCTACACCTTC
CASTMGRTNYGYTF
>NA|TRBV7-8|NA|TRBJ1-5|14
TGTGCCAGCAGTCCCCGGGGGGGGTTGTTGTCCCAGCATTTT
CASSPRGGLLSQHF
>TRBD2|TRBV4-1|NA|TRBJ2-1|21
TGCGCCAGCAGCCACCTAATAAAGGGACTAGCGGGGGTATTCTCCTACAATGAGCAGTTCTTC
CASSHLIKGLAGVFSYNEQFF
>NA|TRBV7-9|NA|TRBJ2-3|15
TGTGCCAGCAGCTTAAGAGGGAATGGTACAGATACGCAGTATTTT
CASSLRGNGTDTQYF
>NA|TRBV28|NA|TRBJ1-2|14
TGTGCCAGCAGTCCCCAGGGGCCTAACTATGGCTACACCTTC
CASSPQGPNYGYTF
>TRBD1|TRBV19|NA|TRBJ1-1|16
TGTGCCAGTAGCTCCGGGTACAGGGGGGCGAACACTGAAGCTTTCTTT
CASSSGYRGANTEAFF
>NA|TRBV7-3|NA|TRBJ2-1|14
TGTGCCAGCAGCTCCTCCGGGAACTACAATGAGCAGTTCTTC
CASSSSGNYNEQFF
>TRBD2|TRBV29-1|NA|TRBJ2-5|15
TGCAGCGTTCGCCGGACTAGTGGACCGCAAGAGACCCAGTACTTC
CSVRRTSGPQETQYF
>TRBD1|TRBV13|few|TRBJ1-2|14
TGTGCCAGCAGCTCACAGGGGATCGGCTATGGCTACACCTTC
CASSSQGIGYGYTF
>NA|TRBV4-3|few|TRBJ1-4|17
TGCGCCAGCAGCCAAGGCGCAGGCGCGCCCGTTAATGAAAAACTGTTTTTT
CASSQGAGAPVNEKLFF
>NA|TRBV28|NA|TRBJ1-6|17
TGTGCCAGCAGGTTGGGCGCGGGGGGCGGTTATAATTCACCCCTCCACTTT
CASRLGAGGGYNSPLHF
>TRBD2|TRBV19|NA|TRBJ2-1|14
TGTGCCAGTGCGACTAGCGGGGTGTACAATGAGCAGTTCTTC
CASATSGVYNEQFF
>NA|TRBV21-1|NA|TRBJ1-1|20
TGTGCCAGCAGCACGGGTATGAATTTAGGGAGGAGGAGGAGGAACACTGAAGCTTTCTTT
CASSTGMNLGRRRRNTEAFF
>NA|TRBV19|NA|TRBJ1-1|15
TGTGCCAGTTTGCCATTCGGGGGGGTCCCCACTGAAGCTTTCTTT
CASLPFGGVPTEAFF
>NA|TRBV21-1|NA|TRBJ2-7|14
TGTGCCAGCAGTACCCATCTACCAGGGATCGAGCAGTACTTC
CASSTHLPGIEQYF
>TRBD2|TRBV5-4|NA|TRBJ2-5|14
TGTGCCAGCAGCCCCCTGCGGGGGCAAGAGACCCAGTACTTC
CASSPLRGQETQYF
>TRBD1|TRBV28|NA|TRBJ1-4|14
TGTGCCAGCAGTCCTACGACAGGGTGGGAAAAACTGTTTTTT
CASSPTTGWEKLFF
>NA|TRBV30|once|TRBJ1-4|16
TGTGCCTGGAGTGTTGGGCAGGGGATAACTAATGAAAAACTGTTTTTT
CAWSVGQGITNEKLFF
>TRBD1|TRBV14|few|TRBJ2-7|15
TGTGCCAGCAGCCAGAGGGCCGGGACAGCGTACGAGCAGTACTTC
CASSQRAGTAYEQYF
>TRBD1|TRBV19|NA|TRBJ1-1|15
TGTGCCAGTAGTATACAACAGGGGGCGTACACTGAAGCTTTCTTT
CASSIQQGAYTEAFF
>TRBD2|TRBV2|NA|TRBJ2-3|15
TGTGCCAGCGGGGGGGGAGGGGTCTACACAGATACGCAGTATTTT
CASGGGGVYTDTQYF
>TRBD1|TRBV9|once|TRBJ1-2|17
TGTGCCAGCAGCGCGTACTGGGACAGGGGGCCGAACTATGGCTACACCTTC
CASSAYWDRGPNYGYTF
>TRBD2|TRBV7-8|NA|TRBJ2-5|14
TGTGCCAGCAGCCGCCCTCGGGAGGCCGAGACCCAGTACTTC
CASSRPREAETQYF
>NA|TRBV21-1|NA|TRBJ2-1|13
TGTGCCAGCATAGCGGGAGTACGCAATGAGCAGTTCTTC
CASIAGVRNEQFF
>NA|TRBV29-1|once|TRBJ1-1|12
TGCAGCGTTACAGGAATTTACACTGAAGCTTTCTTT
CSVTGIYTEAFF
>TRBD1|TRBV2|once|TRBJ2-7|12
TGTGCCAGCAGGGACAGGGGTGCCGAGCAGTACTTC
CASRDRGAEQYF
>NA|TRBV4-2|NA|TRBJ2-7|14
TGTGCCAGCAGCCAAGAAAAGGCGGGAAACGAGCAGTACTTC
CASSQEKAGNEQYF
>TRBD1|TRBV4-3|few|TRBJ2-2|16
TGCGCCAGCAGCCAATCCCGGGACAGGGGCACCGGGGAGCTGTTTTTT
CASSQSRDRGTGELFF
>TRBD1|TRBV28|once|TRBJ1-2|14
TGTGCCAGCAGTCCCCCGACAGGGAACTATGGCTACACCTTC
CASSPPTGNYGYTF
>TRBD1|TRBV19|NA|TRBJ1-2|17
TGTGCCAGTACCCCCGAGTCGACAGGGGGCTTCGGCTATGGCTACACCTTC
CASTPESTGGFGYGYTF
>NA|TRBV19|NA|TRBJ1-1|14
TGTGCCAGTAGCCATCAGGGCTTGAACACTGAAGCTTTCTTT
CASSHQGLNTEAFF
>TRBD2|TRBV28|NA|TRBJ2-7|16
TGTGCCAGCAGTGCTCCCTTAGCGGGAGCCCCCTACGAGCAGTACTTC
CASSAPLAGAPYEQYF
>TRBD1|TRBV28|NA|TRBJ2-7|16
TGTGCCAGCAGGGGGACCCCCGGGGACAGGTTTTACGAGCAGTACTTC
CASRGTPGDRFYEQYF
>NA|TRBV10-1|NA|TRBJ1-1|15
TGCGCCGTCAACGAGTGGGAGGAAAACGACACTGAAGCTTTCTTT
CAVNEWEENDTEAFF
>NA|TRBV2|NA|TRBJ2-7|12
TGTGCCAGCAGTGATAAGTCCGTCGGGCAGTACTTC
CASSDKSVGQYF
>TRBD2|TRBV6-5|NA|TRBJ2-1|15
TGTGCCAGCAGTTCCTGGACTAGCGGGAGCAATGAGCAGTTCTTC
CASSSWTSGSNEQFF
>TRBD1|TRBV30|NA|TRBJ1-1|14
TGTGCCTGGACCCCGACAGGGTGGAGCTCTGAAGCTTTCTTT
CAWTPTGWSSEAFF
>TRBD2|TRBV11-2|NA|TRBJ2-1|16
TGTGCCAGCAGCTTAGAACCAGCGGGAGGGCCCCATGAGCAGTTCTTC
CASSLEPAGGPHEQFF
>NA|TRBV7-2|NA|TRBJ1-1|15
TGTGCCAGCAGCCTATACTCCGGGCGGGACACTGAAGCTTTCTTT
CASSLYSGRDTEAFF
>NA|TRBV6-5|NA|TRBJ1-2|13
TGTGCCAGCAGCCAGGCGGGGAGGTCTGGCTACACCTTC
CASSQAGRSGYTF
>TRBD1|TRBV7-8|NA|TRBJ1-1|15
TGTGCCAGCAGCCTGACAGGGGGCGCGGGCACTGAAGCTTTCTTT
CASSLTGGAGTEAFF